Sequencing of this TCR beta chain was carried out in a study of T cells in Graves' hyperthyroidism and ophthalmopathy. The trim removed 0 bases at V and 10 bases at J, leaving 12 bases unmatched. From germline, CDR1 is SGHAT and CDR2 FQNNGV. The CDR3 spans 16 residues. Amplification targeted TCR beta CDR3 regions from RNA transcripts. Researchers ran a first-round RT-PCR on the TCR CDR3 using the HTBI primer set. TCRdb independently ran MiXCR on the multiplex PCR reads; one entry per CDR3 protein. The sample contains 500,000 to 650,000 distinct CDR3 sequences, about 14% of which appear only once. The table lists this clonotype with many counts.

The rearrangement joins TRBV11-2 to TRBJ2-5, with 9 bases matching TRBD2. This TCR derives from a woman between 45 and 65 years old with Graves' ophthalmopathy. Input material: blood. The chain's CDR3 is CASSLDFGLAGLYQYF. The CDR3 region has the DNA TGTGCCAGCAGCTTAGATTTCGGGCTAGCGGGATTGTACCAGTACTTC. The complete variable domain, with remaining parts taken from reference TRBV11-2 and TRBJ2-5, reads EAGVAQSPRYKIIEKRQSVAFWCNPISGHATLYWYQQILGQGPKLLIQFQNNGVVDDSQLPKDRFSAERLKGVDSTLKIQPAKLEDSAVYLCASSLDFGLAGLYQYFGPGTRLLVL.